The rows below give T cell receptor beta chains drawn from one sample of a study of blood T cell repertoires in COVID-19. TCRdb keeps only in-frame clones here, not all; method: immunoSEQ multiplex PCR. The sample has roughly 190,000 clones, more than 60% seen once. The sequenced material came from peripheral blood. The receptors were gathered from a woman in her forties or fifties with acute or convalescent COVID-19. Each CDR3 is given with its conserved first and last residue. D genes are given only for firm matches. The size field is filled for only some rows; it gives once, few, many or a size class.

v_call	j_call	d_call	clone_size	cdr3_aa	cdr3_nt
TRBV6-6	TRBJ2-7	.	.	CASSYKGVSSYEQYF	TGTGCCAGCAGTTACAAAGGGGTTAGCTCCTACGAGCAGTACTTC
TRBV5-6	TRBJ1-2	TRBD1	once	CASSLFLIGDSYGYTF	TGTGCCAGCAGCTTGTTCCTGATAGGGGACAGCTATGGCTACACCTTC
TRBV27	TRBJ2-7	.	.	CASSPRHVLYEQYF	TGTGCCAGCAGTCCGCGACACGTTCTCTACGAGCAGTACTTC
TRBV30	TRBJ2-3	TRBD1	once	CAWGPTGASTDTQYF	TGTGCCTGGGGCCCCACAGGGGCTAGCACAGATACGCAGTATTTT
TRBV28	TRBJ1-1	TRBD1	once	CASRSPGQGWTEAFF	TGTGCCAGCAGAAGTCCGGGACAGGGGTGGACTGAAGCTTTCTTT
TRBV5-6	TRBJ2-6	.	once	CASSLKMRGFGANVLTF	TGTGCCAGCAGCTTGAAAATGCGGGGTTTTGGGGCCAACGTCCTGACTTTC
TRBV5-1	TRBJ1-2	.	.	CASSLAQDYGYTF	TGCGCCAGCAGCTTGGCCCAGGACTATGGCTACACCTTC
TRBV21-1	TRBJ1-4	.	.	CASSTGGTGTGNEKLFF	TGTGCCAGCAGCACCGGGGGGACAGGGACTGGTAATGAAAAACTGTTTTTT
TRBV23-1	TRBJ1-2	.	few	CASSQSPGDYGYTF	TGCGCCAGCAGTCAATCCCCAGGCGATTATGGCTACACCTTC
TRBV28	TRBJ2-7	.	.	CASSLRVYEQYF	TGTGCCAGCAGTTTACGGGTATACGAGCAGTACTTC
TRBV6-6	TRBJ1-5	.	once	CASSPNRESFGNQPQHF	TGTGCCAGCAGTCCGAACAGGGAGAGCTTCGGCAATCAGCCCCAGCATTTT
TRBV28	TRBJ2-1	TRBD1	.	CASSRRGQVWVRNNEQFF	TGTGCCAGCAGTCGACGTGGACAGGTCTGGGTCAGGAACAATGAGCAGTTCTTC
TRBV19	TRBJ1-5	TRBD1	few	CASSRETGARPQHF	TGTGCCAGTAGTCGCGAGACAGGGGCTCGGCCCCAGCATTTT
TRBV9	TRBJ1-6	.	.	CASSVDISYNSPLHF	TGTGCCAGCAGCGTCGACATCTCCTATAATTCACCCCTCCACTTT
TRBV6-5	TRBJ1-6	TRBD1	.	CASSYSPGQTNSPLHF	TGTGCCAGCAGTTACTCCCCGGGACAGACTAATTCACCCCTCCACTTT
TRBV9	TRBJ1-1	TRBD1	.	CASSVRGLKTTEAFF	TGTGCCAGCAGCGTCAGGGGGCTTAAGACCACTGAAGCTTTCTTT
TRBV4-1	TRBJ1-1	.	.	CASSQESERDGSNTEAFF	TGCGCCAGCAGCCAAGAATCCGAGCGGGACGGCTCCAACACTGAAGCTTTCTTT
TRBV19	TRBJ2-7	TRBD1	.	CASSIVEGQGYEQYF	TGTGCCAGTAGTATTGTTGAGGGACAGGGCTACGAGCAGTACTTC
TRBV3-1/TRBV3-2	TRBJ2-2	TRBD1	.	CASSLTGVTGELFF	TGTGCCAGCAGCCTGACAGGGGTTACCGGGGAGCTGTTTTTT